Below are 5 T cell receptor beta chains sequenced from a single sample in a study of cytomegalovirus exposure and HLA in healthy donors. PCR primers comprised 60 Vbeta and 13 Jbeta primers. Produced via immunoSEQ multiplex PCR; TCRdb's table is partial and in-frame only. Here the sample spans 120,000 or so clones, 70% to 80% being singletons. The sample comprised PBMCs. Every receptor here comes from a woman aged 40 to 50 in good health and CMV-seropositive.

The V and J genes are TRBV4-1 and TRBJ2-1; 10 nucleotides match TRBD2. J was trimmed by 6 bases and V by 0 bases; bases with no gene match: 5. There are 16 residues in the CDR3. From germline, CDR1 is MGHRA and CDR2 YSYEKL. CDR3 amino acids: CASSQDGSGRANEQFF. DNA for the CDR3: TGCGCCAGCAGCCAAGATGGGAGCGGGAGGGCCAATGAGCAGTTCTTC.

This clone was seen a few times. The chain is built from TRBV6-5 and TRBJ1-1, with 9 bases fitting TRBD1. The germline gives CDR1 MNHEY, CDR2 SVGAGI. This CDR3 is 14 amino acids long. The J segment lost 4 bases and the V segment lost 5 bases, leaving 5 bases of the junction unmatched. The CDR3 region is CASSLQGARTEAFF. Written as DNA, the CDR3 is TGTGCCAGCAGTCTACAGGGGGCTCGCACTGAAGCTTTCTTT.

This clone was counted only a few times. V is TRBV7-8 and J is TRBJ2-7, with 7 positions matching TRBD1. This CDR3 is built from 15 residues. Trimming cost V 6 bases and J 1 base; bases outside gene matches: 9. Germline CDR1 and CDR2: SGHVS and FQNEAQ. DNA of the CDR3: TGTGCCAGCAGGGCCGGGACAGTGACTTCCTACGAGCAGTACTTC. This translates into CASRAGTVTSYEQYF.

J is TRBJ1-4 and V is TRBV6-1; no firm D call. V was shortened by 7 bases and J by 4 bases, with 13 bases between the two germline ends. CDR1 and CDR2 from the germline V gene are MNHNS and SASEGT. The CDR3 has 14 amino acids. The CDR3 DNA sequence: TGTGCCAGCACTTCGCGTCAGGTTAATGAAAAACTGTTTTTT. The encoded protein is CASTSRQVNEKLFF.

V and J are TRBV7-9 and TRBJ1-4; tentative D call: TRBD1 (6 bases). In germline, CDR1 is SEHNR, CDR2 FQNEAQ (reference sequence). Trimming took off 2 bases at V and 0 bases at J, with 13 bases between the two ends. The CDR3 length is 17 residues. CDR3 DNA: TGTGCCAGCAGCTTAAGGGATACAGGGTCAACTAATGAAAAACTGTTTTTT. It translates to CASSLRDTGSTNEKLFF.